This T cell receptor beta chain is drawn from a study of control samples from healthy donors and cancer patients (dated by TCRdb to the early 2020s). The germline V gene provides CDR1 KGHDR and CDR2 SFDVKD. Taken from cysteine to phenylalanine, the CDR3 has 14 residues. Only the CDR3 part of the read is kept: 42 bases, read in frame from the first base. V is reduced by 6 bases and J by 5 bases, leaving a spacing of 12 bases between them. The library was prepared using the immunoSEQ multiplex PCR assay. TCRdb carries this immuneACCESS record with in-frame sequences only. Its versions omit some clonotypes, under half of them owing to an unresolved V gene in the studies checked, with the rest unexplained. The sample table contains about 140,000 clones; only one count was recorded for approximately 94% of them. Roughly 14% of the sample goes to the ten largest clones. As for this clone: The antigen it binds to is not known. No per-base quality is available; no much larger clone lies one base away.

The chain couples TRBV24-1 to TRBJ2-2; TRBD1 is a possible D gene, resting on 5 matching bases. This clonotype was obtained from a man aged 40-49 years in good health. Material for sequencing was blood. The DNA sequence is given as TGTGCCACCAGTAGGGGTGGAGTGACCGGGGAGCTGTTTTTT. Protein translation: CATSRGGVTGELFF.